This T cell receptor (beta chain) was captured by sequencing in a study of early T cells in non-severe SARS-CoV-2 infection. Study-level information: Unpaired chains resulted from sequencing bulk RNA of unsorted whole blood.

As to this clonotype: Antigen unknown.

As part of library construction, unique molecular identifiers were attached to individual cDNA molecules. A single record per CDR3 protein comes from TCRdb applying MiXCR to the 5' RACE reads. The sample lists roughly 70,000 distinct CDR3 sequences, around 20% occurring once. Germline lookup yields CDR1 SGHVS and CDR2 FNYEAQ. This CDR3 has 14 amino acids. The ends were cut back, 8 bases at V and 4 bases at J, with 17 bases in the middle. Study-level results: In VDJdb matching, anti-spike CD8 responses were favored while private and CD4 specificities went missing.

The clonotype was recovered from an adult who was a healthcare worker with PCR-confirmed SARS-CoV-2 infection or an uninfected control (not recorded which). This chain links TRBV7-6 with TRBJ2-5, with D possibly matching TRBD1 (6 bases). The sequencing here drew on whole blood, taken at baseline. The CDR3: CASRQGSKGETQYF. The DNA for the CDR3 is TGTGCCAGCCGCCAGGGGAGTAAGGGAGAGACCCAGTACTTC. The full variable domain, in which reference TRBV7-6 and TRBJ2-5 provide the parts outside the CDR3, is GAGVSQSPRYKVTKRGQDVALRCDPISGHVSLYWYRQALGQGPEFLTYFNYEAQQDKSGLPNDRFSAERPEGSISTLTIQRTEQRDSAMYRCASRQGSKGETQYFGPGTRLLVL.